The entry below gives a single TCR beta chain sequence along with its context. Its target is unknown. These data come from a study of OX40 agonist ivuxolimab in advanced cancers. Study context: Patients were given ivuxolimab, an antibody that agonizes OX40 (CD134). Whole-study findings and limits: CD4+ and CD8+ blood T cells expanded clonally by week 6 at 0.1 to 3.0 mg/kg. Among the lowest levels of clonal expansion were found in partial responders at 0.1-3.0 mg/kg.

Method: immunoSEQ multiplex PCR; TCRdb's copy keeps in-frame clones and lacks some. The sample consists of around 29,000 clones, more than 75% of them appearing once. J was trimmed by 5 bases and V by 0 bases; bases with no gene match: 11. The CDR3 sequence is 18 residues long. Looked up from germline, CDR1 is SGHVS and CDR2 is FNYEAQ. The source of this sequence is an adult with an advanced solid tumor such as melanoma, head and neck, liver or kidney cancer. Sequencing was performed on CD4+ or CD8+ T cells sorted from blood, taken in a trial of the OX40 agonist ivuxolimab. The chain carries TRBV7-6 and TRBJ2-1, with TRBD2 matching over 9 bases. The CDR3 here is CASSLASWLAGYNNEQFF. The CDR3 DNA sequence: TGTGCCAGCAGCTTAGCAAGTTGGCTAGCGGGGTATAACAATGAGCAGTTCTTC.